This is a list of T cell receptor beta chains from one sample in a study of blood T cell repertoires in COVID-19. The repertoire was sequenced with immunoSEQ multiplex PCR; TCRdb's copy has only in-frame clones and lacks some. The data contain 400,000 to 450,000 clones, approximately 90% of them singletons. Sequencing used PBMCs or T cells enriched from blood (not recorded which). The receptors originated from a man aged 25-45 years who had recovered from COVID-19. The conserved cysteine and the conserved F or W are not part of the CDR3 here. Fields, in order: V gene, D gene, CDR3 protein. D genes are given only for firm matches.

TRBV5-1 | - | ASSPPGLVSSYEQY
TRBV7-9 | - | ASSFTVNTEAF
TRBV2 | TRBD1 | ASNEGQGLQETQY
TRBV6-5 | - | ASRPPGGPYNEQF
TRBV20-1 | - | SARAYEQF
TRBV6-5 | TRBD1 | ASKRQGAVNTEAF
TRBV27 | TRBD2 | GSKRTSGSGEQF
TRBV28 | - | ASSLMGPTSYEQY
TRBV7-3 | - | ASSIARGDTQY
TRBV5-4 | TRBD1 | ASSWGQGSYEQY
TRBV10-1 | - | ASSRTANYGYT
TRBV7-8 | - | ASSPTPRGPTYEQY
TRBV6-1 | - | ASSEFQYGETQY
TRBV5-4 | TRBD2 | ASSWTSGFTGELF
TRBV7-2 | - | ASSNRPAEAEAF
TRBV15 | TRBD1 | ATSEYGTGGLNEQF
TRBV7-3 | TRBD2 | ASSLRPGLAGDEQF
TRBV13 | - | ASSLIAGEQF
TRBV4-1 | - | ASSHPGGAGETQY
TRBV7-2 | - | ASSRSQDNRYEQY
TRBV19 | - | ASRSMTVSNQPQH
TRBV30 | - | AWSVLEEGGYT
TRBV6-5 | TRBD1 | ASSLRPGQGIR
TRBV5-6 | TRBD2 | ASSLVSGSYEQY
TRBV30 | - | AWSVRWAQNTGELF
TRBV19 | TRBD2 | ARGCDSGRHTGELF
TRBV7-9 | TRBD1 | ASSLGYRQGMNTEAF
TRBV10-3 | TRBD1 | ASYRGYNTGELF
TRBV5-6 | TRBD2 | ASSFRGGTYNEQF
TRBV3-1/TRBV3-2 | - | ASSQASGNQPQH
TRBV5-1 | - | ASSQGLTNTGELF
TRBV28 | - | ASSPSGKASNQPQH
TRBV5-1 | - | ASSLVGPDQPQH
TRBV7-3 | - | ASSLDSAGGNTIY
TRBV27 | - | ASSPYSISGPYNEQF
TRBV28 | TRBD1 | ASSLSFLGQGVSYT
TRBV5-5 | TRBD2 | ASSSTSGSLNEQF
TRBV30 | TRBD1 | AWSAGTVRYEQY